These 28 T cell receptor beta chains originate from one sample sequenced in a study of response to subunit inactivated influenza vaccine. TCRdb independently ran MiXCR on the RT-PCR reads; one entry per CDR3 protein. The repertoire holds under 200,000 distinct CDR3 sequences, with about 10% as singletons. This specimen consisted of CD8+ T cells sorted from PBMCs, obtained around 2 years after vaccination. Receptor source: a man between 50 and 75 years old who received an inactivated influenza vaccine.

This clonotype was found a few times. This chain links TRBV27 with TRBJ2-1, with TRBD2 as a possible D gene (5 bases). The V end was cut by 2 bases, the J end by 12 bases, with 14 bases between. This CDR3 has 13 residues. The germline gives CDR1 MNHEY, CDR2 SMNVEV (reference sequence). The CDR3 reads CASSLNSARGQFF. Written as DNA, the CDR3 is TGTGCCAGCAGTTTAAATTCTGCTCGGGGGCAGTTCTTC.

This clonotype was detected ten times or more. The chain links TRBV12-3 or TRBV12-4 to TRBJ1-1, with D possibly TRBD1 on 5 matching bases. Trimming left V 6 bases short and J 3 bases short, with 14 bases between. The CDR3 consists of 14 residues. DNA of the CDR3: TGTGCCAGCAGCCCGGGGGGGGTACACACTGAAGCTTTCTTT. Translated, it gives CASSPGGVHTEAFF.

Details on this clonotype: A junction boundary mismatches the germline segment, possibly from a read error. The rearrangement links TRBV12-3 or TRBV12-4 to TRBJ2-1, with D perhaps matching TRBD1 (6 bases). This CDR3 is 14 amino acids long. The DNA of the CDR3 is TGTGCCGGCAGCCACAGGACAGCCTACAATGAGCAGTTCTTC. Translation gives CAGSHRTAYNEQFF.

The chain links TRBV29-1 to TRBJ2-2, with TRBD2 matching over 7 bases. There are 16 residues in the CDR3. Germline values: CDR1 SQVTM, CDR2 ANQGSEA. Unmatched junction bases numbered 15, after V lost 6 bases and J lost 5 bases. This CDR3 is CSVVNWVAGETGELFF. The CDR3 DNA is TGCAGCGTCGTTAATTGGGTCGCGGGAGAAACCGGGGAGCTGTTTTTT.

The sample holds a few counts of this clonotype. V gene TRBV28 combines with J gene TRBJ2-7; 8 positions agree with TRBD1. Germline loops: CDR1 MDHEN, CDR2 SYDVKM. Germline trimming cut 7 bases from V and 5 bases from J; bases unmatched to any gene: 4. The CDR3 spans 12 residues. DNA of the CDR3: TGTGCCAGCAAACGGACAGGGAACGAGCAGTACTTC. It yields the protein CASKRTGNEQYF.

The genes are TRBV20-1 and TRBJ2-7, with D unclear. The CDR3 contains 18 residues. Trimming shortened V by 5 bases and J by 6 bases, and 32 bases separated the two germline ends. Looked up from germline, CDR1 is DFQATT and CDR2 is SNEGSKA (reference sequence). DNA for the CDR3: TGCAGTGCTCATTTAACTACAGACGAGCTTGCCACTCGAGGCGAGCAGTACTTC. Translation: CSAHLTTDELATRGEQYF.

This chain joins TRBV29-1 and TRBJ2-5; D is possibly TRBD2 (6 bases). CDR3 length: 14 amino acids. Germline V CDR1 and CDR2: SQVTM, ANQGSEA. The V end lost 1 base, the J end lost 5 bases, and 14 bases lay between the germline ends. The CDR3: CSVEGGEAQETQYF. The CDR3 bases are TGCAGCGTTGAAGGGGGGGAGGCGCAGGAGACCCAGTACTTC.

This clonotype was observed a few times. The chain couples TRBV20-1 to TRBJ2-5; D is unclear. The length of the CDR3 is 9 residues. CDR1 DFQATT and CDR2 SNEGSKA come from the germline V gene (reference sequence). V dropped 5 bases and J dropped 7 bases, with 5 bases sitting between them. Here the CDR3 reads CSAPGTQYF. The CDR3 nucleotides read TGCAGTGCTCCCGGGACCCAGTACTTC.

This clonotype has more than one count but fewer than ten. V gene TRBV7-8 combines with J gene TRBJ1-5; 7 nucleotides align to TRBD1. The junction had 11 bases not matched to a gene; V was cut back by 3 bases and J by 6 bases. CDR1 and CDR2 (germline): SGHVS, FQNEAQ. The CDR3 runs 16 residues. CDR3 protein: CASSFLRQGRVQPQHF. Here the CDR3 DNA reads TGTGCCAGCAGCTTCTTACGACAGGGTCGGGTTCAGCCCCAGCATTTT.

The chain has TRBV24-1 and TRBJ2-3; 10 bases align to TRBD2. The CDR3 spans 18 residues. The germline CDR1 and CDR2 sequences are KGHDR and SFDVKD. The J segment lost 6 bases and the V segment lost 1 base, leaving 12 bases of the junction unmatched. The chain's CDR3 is CATSDLTSGTSPRDTQYF. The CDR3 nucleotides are TGTGCCACCAGTGATTTAACTAGCGGGACTTCGCCCCGGGATACGCAGTATTTT.

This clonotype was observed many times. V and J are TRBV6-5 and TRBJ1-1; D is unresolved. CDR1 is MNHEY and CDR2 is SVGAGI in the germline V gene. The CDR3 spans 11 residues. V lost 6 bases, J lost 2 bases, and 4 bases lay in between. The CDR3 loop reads CASRSNTEAFF. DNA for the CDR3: TGTGCCAGCAGATCTAACACTGAAGCTTTCTTT.

The CDR3 sequence: CASSLMYTEAFF. CDR3 bases: TGTGCCAGCAGTTTGATGTACACTGAAGCTTTCTTT. The chain combines TRBV28 with TRBJ1-1; D gene ambiguous. The V end was cut by 3 bases, the J end by 3 bases, with 5 bases between. Per the germline V gene, CDR1 is MDHEN and CDR2 is SYDVKM. The CDR3 sequence is 12 residues long. The full variable domain, completed using reference TRBV28 and TRBJ1-1, is DVKVTQSSRYLVKRTGEKVFLECVQDMDHENMFWYRQDPGLGLRLIYFSYDVKMKEKGDIPEGYSVSREKKERFSLILESASTNQTSMYLCASSLMYTEAFFGQGTRLTVV.

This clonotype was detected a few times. The CDR3 DNA reads TGTGCCACTCGGACCCGAAGGTATGAGCAGTTCTTC. It yields the protein CATRTRRYEQFF. The chain combines TRBV28 with TRBJ2-1; no definite D call. Trimming pared 10 bases from V and 8 bases from J, leaving 15 bases between. Germline loops: CDR1 MDHEN, CDR2 SYDVKM. This CDR3 is built from 12 residues.

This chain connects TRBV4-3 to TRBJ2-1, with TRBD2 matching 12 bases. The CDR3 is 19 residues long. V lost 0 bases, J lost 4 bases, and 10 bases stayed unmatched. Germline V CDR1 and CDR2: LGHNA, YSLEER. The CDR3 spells CASSQDGLAGGLRYNEQFF. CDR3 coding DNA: TGCGCCAGCAGCCAAGACGGCCTAGCGGGGGGGCTAAGGTACAATGAGCAGTTCTTC.

Here the CDR3 reads CASSLDGTSYEQYF. In nucleotides, the CDR3 is TGTGCCAGCAGTTTAGATGGTACCTCCTACGAGCAGTACTTC. J is TRBJ2-7 and V is TRBV27; D is uncertain. The CDR3 is 14 amino acids. Trimming removed 2 bases from V and 0 bases from J, with 8 bases in between. The germline gives CDR1 MNHEY, CDR2 SMNVEV (reference sequence).

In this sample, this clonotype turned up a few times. The CDR3 spells CSARRLTTGNEQFF. The CDR3, as DNA: TGCAGTGCTAGAAGGCTTACGACAGGGAATGAGCAGTTCTTC. The chain combines TRBV20-1 with TRBJ2-1; 7 bases map to TRBD1. The CDR3 loop spans 14 amino acids. V was clipped by 2 bases and J by 7 bases; unmatched bases: 8. The germline gives CDR1 DFQATT, CDR2 SNEGSKA (reference sequence).

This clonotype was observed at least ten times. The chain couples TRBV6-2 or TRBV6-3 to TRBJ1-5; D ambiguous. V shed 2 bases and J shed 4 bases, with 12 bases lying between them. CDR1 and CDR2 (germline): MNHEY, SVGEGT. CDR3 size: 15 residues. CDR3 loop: CASSYLGRTNQPQHF. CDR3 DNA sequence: TGTGCCAGCAGTTACCTCGGACGTACAAATCAGCCCCAGCATTTT.

The CDR3 is CASSLSLWGSYEQYF. The DNA of the CDR3 is TGTGCCAGCAGCCTCTCCTTATGGGGATCCTACGAGCAGTACTTC. The chain links TRBV6-2 or TRBV6-3 to TRBJ2-7; the D is unclear. Trimming took off 6 bases at V and 1 base at J, with 16 bases between the two ends. The CDR3 is 15 residues long. In germline, CDR1 is MNHEY, CDR2 SVGEGT.

CDR3: CATIRAEREQYF. The CDR3 DNA follows: TGTGCCACGATCCGGGCAGAACGCGAGCAGTACTTC. The rearrangement joins TRBV10-3 to TRBJ2-7; D remains ambiguous. This CDR3 is built from 12 residues. Germline lookup yields CDR1 ENHRY and CDR2 SYGVKD. Trimming cost V 10 bases and J 6 bases, with 16 bases left between them.

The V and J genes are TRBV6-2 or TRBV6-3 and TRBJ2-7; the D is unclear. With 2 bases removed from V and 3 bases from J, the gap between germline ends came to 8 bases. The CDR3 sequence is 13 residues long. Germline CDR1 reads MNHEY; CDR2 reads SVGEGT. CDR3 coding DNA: TGTGCCAGCAGTTACACGGGCAGCTACGAGCAGTACTTC. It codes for CASSYTGSYEQYF.

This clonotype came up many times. DNA of the CDR3: TGTGCCAGCAGCTCCCTTTTGGGGACCCCAGAGGGCAATGAGCAGTTCTTC. Residues: CASSSLLGTPEGNEQFF. The chain recombines TRBV7-9 with TRBJ2-1; TRBD1 or TRBD2 may be the D gene (5 bases each). The germline V gene encodes CDR1 SEHNR and CDR2 FQNEAQ (reference sequence). Trimming took 4 bases from V and 6 from J, leaving 22 bases between them. The CDR3 contains 17 residues.

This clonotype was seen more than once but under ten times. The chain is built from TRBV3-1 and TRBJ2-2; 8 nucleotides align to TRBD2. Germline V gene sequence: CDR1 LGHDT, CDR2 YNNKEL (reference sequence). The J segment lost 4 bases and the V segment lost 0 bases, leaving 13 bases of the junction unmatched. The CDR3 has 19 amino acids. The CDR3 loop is CASSQDKWGLEALTGELFF. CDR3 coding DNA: TGTGCCAGCAGCCAAGATAAGTGGGGACTAGAGGCGCTCACCGGGGAGCTGTTTTTT.

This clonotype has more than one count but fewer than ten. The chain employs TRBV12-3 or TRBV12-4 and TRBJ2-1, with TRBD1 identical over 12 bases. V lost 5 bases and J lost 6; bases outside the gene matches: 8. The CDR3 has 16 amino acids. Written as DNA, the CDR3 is TGTGCCAGCAGTACATACGGGACAGGGGGCTCCAATGAGCAGTTCTTC. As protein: CASSTYGTGGSNEQFF.

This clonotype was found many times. The CDR3 DNA follows: TGTGCCAGCAGCCCAAACAAGCTAGCCAAAAACATTCAGTACTTC. Protein: CASSPNKLAKNIQYF. The genes are TRBV5-8 and TRBJ2-4; no clear D. Trimming left V 4 bases short and J 0 bases short, with 11 bases between. Germline CDR1 and CDR2: SGHTS and YDEGEE. The CDR3 is 15 residues long. Full variable domain (remainder filled in from reference TRBV5-8 and TRBJ2-4): EAGVTQSPTHLIKTRGQQATLRCSPISGHTSVYWYQQALGLGLQFLLWYDEGEERNRGNFPPRFSGRQFPNYSSELNVNALELEDSALYLCASSPNKLAKNIQYFGAGTRLSVL.

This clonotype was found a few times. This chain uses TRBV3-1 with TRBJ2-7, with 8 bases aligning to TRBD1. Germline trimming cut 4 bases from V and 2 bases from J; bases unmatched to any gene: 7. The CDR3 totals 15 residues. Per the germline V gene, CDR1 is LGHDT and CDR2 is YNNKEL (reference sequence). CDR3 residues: CASSPTGTGTYEQYF. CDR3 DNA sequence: TGTGCCAGCAGCCCAACGGGGACAGGTACCTACGAGCAGTACTTC.

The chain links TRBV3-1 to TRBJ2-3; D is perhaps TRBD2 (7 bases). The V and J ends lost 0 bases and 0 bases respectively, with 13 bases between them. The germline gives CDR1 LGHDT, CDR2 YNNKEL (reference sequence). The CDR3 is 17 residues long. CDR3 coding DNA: TGTGCCAGCAGCCAAGAGATCCGGGGGGCGAGCACAGATACGCAGTATTTT. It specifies CASSQEIRGASTDTQYF.

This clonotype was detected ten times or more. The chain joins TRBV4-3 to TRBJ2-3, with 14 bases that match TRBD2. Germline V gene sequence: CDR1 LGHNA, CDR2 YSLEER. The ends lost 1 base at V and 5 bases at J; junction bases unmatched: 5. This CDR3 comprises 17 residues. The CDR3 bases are TGCGCCAGCAGCCAAGGTCCGGGACTAGCGGGGGAAGATACGCAGTATTTT. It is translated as CASSQGPGLAGEDTQYF.

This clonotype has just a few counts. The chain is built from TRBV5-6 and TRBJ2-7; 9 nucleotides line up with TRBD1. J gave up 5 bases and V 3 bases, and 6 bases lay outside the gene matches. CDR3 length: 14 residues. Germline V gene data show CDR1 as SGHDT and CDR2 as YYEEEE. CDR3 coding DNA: TGTGCCAGCAGCTGGGGGACAGGGCTGAACGAGCAGTACTTC. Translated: CASSWGTGLNEQYF.